This TCR beta chain was documented in a study of cytomegalovirus exposure and HLA in healthy donors. CDR3 length: 14 residues. V lost 3 bases and J lost 0, with 6 bases in between. The germline V gene encodes CDR1 SGDLS and CDR2 YYNGEE. As for the donors, each was a healthy bone marrow donor. Primers for the PCR totalled 60 Vbeta and 13 Jbeta. TCRdb keeps only in-frame clones here, not all; method: immunoSEQ multiplex PCR. This table has 150,000 to 200,000 clones, roughly three quarters appearing once. The specimen sequenced was PBMCs. The V call is TRBV9, the J call TRBJ2-2; D not certain. This receptor was identified in a male donor in good health and CMV-seropositive. The CDR3 region is CASSALTNTGELFF. DNA of the CDR3: TGTGCCAGCAGCGCCCTTACGAACACCGGGGAGCTGTTTTTT.